One T cell receptor beta chain is described in this entry. The data are from a study of blood T cell repertoires in COVID-19. About the study: From the United States, Italy and Spain came samples of acute and convalescent COVID-19.

Trimming shortened V by 3 bases and J by 0 bases, and 18 bases separated the two germline ends. The CDR3 has 19 amino acids. The germline V gene has CDR1 SEHNR and CDR2 FQNEAQ (reference sequence). Generated by immunoSEQ multiplex PCR, the TCRdb table keeps only in-frame clones and is missing some. The sample lists a few hundred thousand clones, about 87% occurring once. This TCR was sampled from a man in his sixties with acute or convalescent COVID-19. The chain employs TRBV7-9 and TRBJ1-6; D might be TRBD1 (5 bases). Sequenced material: peripheral blood. CDR3 nucleotide sequence: TGTGCCAGCAGCTTCCGGCCCAGGGCGGAGAGCTCCTATAATTCACCCCTCCACTTT. It translates to CASSFRPRAESSYNSPLHF. Together with reference TRBV7-9 and TRBJ1-6, the CDR3 gives the full variable domain: DTGVSQNPRHKITKRGQNVTFRCDPISEHNRLYWYRQTLGQGPEFLTYFQNEAQLEKSRLLSDRFSAERPKGSFSTLEIQRTEQGDSAMYLCASSFRPRAESSYNSPLHFGNGTRLTVT.